What follows is one T cell receptor (beta chain) and its context. Its target is unknown. The record originates from a study of T-cell reconstitution after alpha-beta-depleted transplantation in children. Looked up from germline, CDR1 is MDHEN and CDR2 is SYDVKM. V dropped 6 bases and J dropped 9 bases, with 23 bases sitting between them. This CDR3 is 16 amino acids long. Molecular barcoding with unique molecular identifiers was used for the TCRbeta library. Via MiXCR, TCRdb re-called the PCR reads, giving one row per CDR3 protein. The table lists about 590,000 distinct CDR3 sequences, approximately 13% of them singletons. General study findings and limits: There were reportedly several hundred expanded graft clones from which alpha-beta T cells came about two months after transplant. Surviving recipient T cells and thymic progenitors produced the high day-60 TCRbeta diversity seen in some patients.

V and J are TRBV28 and TRBJ2-2; D is possibly TRBD1 (6 bases). The sequence was obtained from a male patient under 18 who had a stem cell transplant for acute myeloid leukemia, so the T cells may come from the graft donor. The specimen was PBMCs, mostly from graft donor cells, collected 360 days after TCRalphabeta/CD19-depleted stem cell transplant. The chain's CDR3 is CASSLTGWAGVWELFF. The CDR3 region has the DNA TGTGCCAGCAGCCTGACAGGTTGGGCCGGGGTCTGGGAGCTGTTTTTT.